Presented here are 20 T cell receptor beta chains from one specimen sequenced in a study of blood T cell repertoires in COVID-19. Generated by immunoSEQ multiplex PCR, the TCRdb table keeps only in-frame clones and is missing some. In the table there are 57,000 or so clones, roughly three quarters of which are singletons. The material sequenced was peripheral blood. These receptors all stem from a woman aged 80 or over with active or convalescent COVID-19.

The chain employs TRBV6-5 and TRBJ1-2; possibly TRBD1 for D (5 bases). The CDR3 extends over 13 amino acids. Germline loops: CDR1 MNHEY, CDR2 SVGAGI. The germline V and J ends were trimmed by 4 bases and 6 bases, with 12 bases remaining between them. CDR3 sequence reads: CASSSQEWNGYTF. DNA of the CDR3: TGTGCCAGCAGTTCACAGGAGTGGAATGGCTACACCTTC.

The rearrangement uses TRBV5-5 and TRBJ2-7, with a possible D match to TRBD1 (6 bases). Trimming took off 2 bases at V and 4 bases at J, with 10 bases between the two ends. CDR1 is SGHKS, CDR2 YYEKEE, per germline (reference sequence). This CDR3 has 13 residues. For the CDR3, the DNA is TGTGCCAGCAGCTTTACAGGGATGTACGAGCAGTACTTC. Translating gives CASSFTGMYEQYF.

V usage is TRBV3-1 (or the pseudogene TRBV3-2) and J usage is TRBJ2-2; 9 bases line up with TRBD2. Per the germline V gene, CDR1 is LGHDT and CDR2 is YNNKEL (reference sequence). The CDR3 loop spans 14 amino acids. J lost 5 bases, V lost 6 bases, and 4 bases had no gene match. CDR3 in DNA: TGTGCCAGCAGATTAGCGGGGGAGACCGGGGAGCTGTTTTTT. This translates into CASRLAGETGELFF.

The chain is built from TRBV15 and TRBJ1-1; perhaps TRBD1 as D (5 bases). The CDR3 covers 15 residues. The germline V gene encodes CDR1 LNHNV and CDR2 YYDKDF (reference sequence). V was shortened by 1 base and J by 3 bases, with 12 bases between the two germline ends. CDR3 sequence: CATSRGAGSDTEAFF. The CDR3 DNA reads as TGTGCCACCAGCAGAGGGGCAGGGTCGGACACTGAAGCTTTCTTT.

In DNA, the CDR3 is TGTGCCGTGACTAGCGGGGCGGCGACCCAGTACTTC. This encodes CAVTSGAATQYF. V gene TRBV7-9 combines with J gene TRBJ2-5, with 11 bases identical to TRBD2. CDR3 length equals 12 residues. V was clipped by 11 bases and J by 7 bases; unmatched bases: 6. Germline CDR1 is SEHNR and CDR2 is FQNEAQ (reference sequence).

The V gene is TRBV18, the J gene TRBJ2-7; perhaps TRBD1 as D (6 bases). The germline V and J ends were trimmed by 6 bases and 6 bases, with 15 bases remaining between them. The CDR3 runs to 13 residues. Germline V gene sequence: CDR1 KGHSH, CDR2 LQKENI. CDR3 sequence (DNA): TGTGCCAGCTCTCCGGGACAAACCATCGAGCAGTACTTC. This gives the protein CASSPGQTIEQYF.

The CDR3: CASSPEGNQPQHF. The CDR3 nucleotides read TGCGCCAGCAGCCCCGAGGGCAATCAGCCCCAGCATTTT. This chain uses TRBV5-1 with TRBJ1-5, with unresolved D. Germline V gene lookup returns CDR1 SGHRS and CDR2 YFSETQ. The CDR3 runs 13 residues. Trimming stripped 4 bases from V and 2 bases from J, with 7 bases between.

CDR3 sequence: CASRPRVPGTEAFF. The CDR3 region has the DNA TGTGCCAGCAGGCCCAGGGTCCCAGGGACTGAAGCTTTCTTT. The gene calls are TRBV2 and TRBJ1-1; D might be TRBD1 (5 bases). The V end was cut by 6 bases, the J end by 5 bases, with 16 bases between. Germline lookup yields CDR1 SNHLY and CDR2 FYNNEI. CDR3 length: 14 residues.

The chain combines TRBV30 with TRBJ1-4, with 7 nucleotides matching TRBD1. J lost 4 bases, V lost 3 bases, and 8 bases had no gene match. CDR1 and CDR2 from the germline V gene are GTSNPN and SVGIG (reference sequence). CDR3 length: 15 amino acids. The CDR3 sequence is CAWRTPGQSNEKLFF. The CDR3 bases are TGTGCCTGGAGGACACCGGGACAGAGTAATGAAAAACTGTTTTTT.

The V gene is TRBV5-1, the J gene TRBJ1-2, with D possibly matching TRBD1 (5 bases). CDR1 is SGHRS and CDR2 is YFSETQ in the germline V gene. Deletions cut 9 bases from V and 3 bases from J, with 18 bases between. This CDR3 comprises 14 residues. The CDR3 DNA reads as TGCGCCACCCGAGTGCAGGGAGGGGACTATGGCTACACCTTC. It yields the protein CATRVQGGDYGYTF.

In this sample, this clone turned up a few times. This sequence joins TRBV9 and TRBJ2-3; D not certain. The germline gives CDR1 SGDLS, CDR2 YYNGEE. The CDR3 totals 14 residues. The V end lost 1 base, the J end lost 4 bases, and 10 bases lay between the germline ends. Here the CDR3 reads CASSVSNPSDTQYF. CDR3 nucleotide sequence: TGTGCCAGCAGCGTATCTAACCCTTCAGATACGCAGTATTTT.

The genes are TRBV10-3 and TRBJ1-6; D not resolved. V was shortened by 4 bases and J by 7 bases, with 8 bases between the two germline ends. This CDR3 region has 13 residues. Germline lookup yields CDR1 ENHRY and CDR2 SYGVKD. CDR3 coding DNA: TGTGCCATCAGTGCATTGGCCAATTCACCCCTCCACTTT. Translated: CAISALANSPLHF.

J is TRBJ2-1 and V is TRBV6-6; 11 bases are shared with TRBD1. The CDR3 loop spans 14 amino acids. In germline, CDR1 is MNHNY, CDR2 SVGAGI (reference sequence). J was trimmed by 9 bases and V by 6 bases; bases with no gene match: 7. The CDR3 loop reads CASRGQGDMGEQFF. The DNA of the CDR3 is TGTGCCAGCAGGGGACAGGGGGATATGGGTGAGCAGTTCTTC.

The chain employs TRBV6-6 and TRBJ1-1; D ambiguous. Trimming left V 1 base short and J 0 bases short, with 6 bases between. From germline, CDR1 is MNHNY and CDR2 SVGAGI (reference sequence). The CDR3 runs 14 residues. DNA for the CDR3: TGTGCCAGCAGTTACTATTTATTGAACACTGAAGCTTTCTTT. It encodes CASSYYLLNTEAFF.

The V gene is TRBV18, the J gene TRBJ2-5; perhaps TRBD1 as D (5 bases). CDR1 is KGHSH, CDR2 LQKENI, per germline. V was shortened by 6 bases and J by 6 bases, with 14 bases between the two germline ends. This CDR3 spans 13 amino acids. This chain's CDR3 is CASSPRGGKTQYF. CDR3 bases: TGTGCCAGCTCTCCAAGGGGTGGGAAGACCCAGTACTTC. Variable domain in full (rest from reference TRBV18 and TRBJ2-5): NAGVMQNPRHLVRRRGQEARLRCSPMKGHSHVYWYRQLPEEGLKFMVYLQKENIIDESGMPKERFSAEFPKEGPSILRIQQVVRGDSAAYFCASSPRGGKTQYFGPGTRLLVL.

This clone has a handful of counts. The gene calls are TRBV28 and TRBJ1-2, with TRBD1 identical over 11 bases. J was trimmed by 8 bases and V by 8 bases; bases with no gene match: 4. The CDR3 loop spans 12 amino acids. The germline CDR1 and CDR2 sequences are MDHEN and SYDVKM. The CDR3 coding sequence is TGTGCCAGCGGGGACAGGGGGTACGGCTACACCTTC. It encodes CASGDRGYGYTF.

The chain uses TRBV3-1 (or the pseudogene TRBV3-2) and TRBJ1-6, with 7 bases identical to TRBD1. V shed 10 bases, J shed 5 bases, and the junction held 5 bases outside the gene matches. The length of the CDR3 is 13 residues. The germline V gene has CDR1 LGHDT and CDR2 YNNKEL (reference sequence). The DNA of the CDR3 is TGTGCCACCGGACAGGCCGATAATTCACCCCTCCACTTT. This codes for CATGQADNSPLHF.

The gene calls are TRBV2 and TRBJ1-1, with D possibly being TRBD1 (5 bases). Germline V gives CDR1 SNHLY, CDR2 FYNNEI. The ends were cut back, 7 bases at V and 2 bases at J, with 11 bases in the middle. This CDR3 spans 13 amino acids. The CDR3 loop reads CASTRQINTEAFF. The CDR3 DNA reads as TGTGCCAGCACCCGACAGATCAACACTGAAGCTTTCTTT.

This clone was seen more than once but under ten times. V and J are TRBV6-5 and TRBJ1-5; no clear D gene. The V and J ends lost 6 bases and 0 bases respectively, with 6 bases between them. Per germline, CDR1 MNHEY and CDR2 SVGAGI. There are 13 residues in the CDR3. CDR3 region: CASSRVSNQPQHF. The CDR3 nucleotides read TGTGCCAGCAGCCGGGTTAGCAATCAGCCCCAGCATTTT.

The chain is built from TRBV9 and TRBJ2-4; TRBD2 aligns across 11 bases. The CDR3 spans 15 residues. Germline values: CDR1 SGDLS, CDR2 YYNGEE. The trim removed 3 bases at V and 6 bases at J, leaving 5 bases unmatched. The CDR3 DNA reads as TGTGCCAGCAGCGCCGGAGGACTAGCGGGAAACATTCAGTACTTC. Its protein product is CASSAGGLAGNIQYF.